Sequencing of this T cell receptor (beta chain) was carried out in a study of blood T cells in healthy people across ages (dated by TCRdb to 2013 to 2016). At the level of the whole study: In model experiments, template switching captured about one uniquely barcoded TCR beta cDNA molecule for every two T cells. Using deep sequencing normalized with unique cDNA molecular identifiers, the study measured how TCR beta repertoire diversity changes with age. The donors were split into four age groups: young (average 16 years), middle-aged (over 35), aged (more than 60) and long-lived (about 82). To avoid experimental bias, donors of different ages were spread randomly across the sequencing lanes. Two additional independent replicas of 1 million unique cDNA reads from the same blood draw were analyzed for two donors (one aged 18 to 30 and one aged 80 or older).

This clonotype was recorded a few times. Its antigen remains unidentified. A read error may produce the germline difference seen at one junction end. From cysteine to phenylalanine, the CDR3 is 14 amino acids long. The kept DNA is CDR3 alone, 42 bases in frame from the first base. From a lookup of the germline V gene, CDR1 and CDR2 are SGHRS and YFSETQ. Libraries were constructed by 5' RACE. Instrument on record: Illumina HiSeq 2500. A second PCR of roughly 7 to 11 cycles was performed with a sample-barcoded 5' primer and a J-beta primer mix. Each TCR beta cDNA molecule received a unique molecular identifier from a template-switch 5' adaptor carrying 12 random nucleotides. Each sample yielded at least 2.5 million CDR3-containing paired-end reads. All of the RNA was converted into first-strand cDNA using the Mint cDNA synthesis kit, with a TRBC-specific oligonucleotide serving as the primer. Following uracil-DNA glycosylase treatment, all cDNA underwent a first 18-cycle PCR with the universal primers M1SS and BC2_uni_R. For the original study's pipeline: Normalization of each sample was performed by random selection of 1 million high-quality reads, each carrying a distinct molecular identifier. Instead of being binned into consensus sequences, reads with shared molecular identifiers were discarded. CDR3 identification, clonotype clustering and error correction used MiTCR with a Q25 quality threshold and the strictest error-elimination algorithm. A nonparametric unseen species model with Euler transformation was used to estimate a lower bound on total TCR beta diversity. TCRdb trimmed public reads at Q25 via fastp, called clones via MiXCR and kept in-frame beta chains. Duplicate CDR3 protein sequences are folded into a single record with the most common DNA and genes. The V and J calls follow TCRdb's processing rather than the paper's. This sample lists 1.5 million to 2 million distinct CDR3 sequences; about 28% were detected once. The ten largest clones add up to about 8% of the sample.

What the authors observed across the whole study: Estimates of total diversity from one million sequenced T cells were regarded as lower bounds and underestimates. The CMV infection status of donors was not known, potentially confounding age-related changes in expanded clonotypes. Observed TCR beta diversity per million T cells fell roughly linearly with age, and a significant reduction was already apparent by age roughly 40. A strong correlation was found between observed TCR beta diversity and the percentage of naive T cells measured by flow cytometry. Compared with the aged group, more naive CD4+ T cells, fewer expanded clones and increased TCR diversity were shown by the long-lived group, suggesting age selection. Conclusive comparison of naive and antigen-experienced compartments was prevented by the profiling of bulk unsorted PBMCs.

Donors were about 36 systemically healthy Caucasian individuals from Russia aged roughly 6 to 90 years. Each donor gave ten milliliters of peripheral blood, drawn into EDTA-treated Vacutainer tubes. Ficoll-Paque density-gradient centrifugation was used to isolate PBMCs, with at least 6.5 million obtained per sample. Trizol reagent was used to extract total RNA from the PBMCs, yielding at least 6 micrograms per sample. Naive CD45RAhigh/CD27high T cell percentages were measured by flow cytometry on a PBMC aliquot from every donor. The source is a woman aged 25 to 39 in good health. Sequencing used blood. The sequence links TRBV5-1 to TRBJ2-7, with the D gene too uncertain to name. The nucleotides are TGCGCCAGCACCTTGACCGGGCCTCCCTACGAGCAGTACTTC. The translation is CASTLTGPPYEQYF.